The 10 T cell receptor beta chains below were found in one sample sequenced in a study of beta chain features in type 1 diabetes. No antigen has been assigned to these receptors. Expressed TCRB transcripts were sequenced because the isolated RNA had all been reverse transcribed beforehand. The table came from immunoSEQ multiplex PCR; TCRdb's copy has only in-frame clones and leaves some out. This table has some 160,000 clones, 9% to 10% appearing once. Study outcomes and limitations: Moderately but significantly shorter TCRB CDR3s were found in Type 1 diabetes patients in all four CD4+ subsets.

Sequencing was done on a sample of central memory CD4+ T cells from blood. The receptors come from a woman aged 25-40 years with type 1 diabetes.

This clone was counted between two and nine times. Its ends do not fully match the called genes, so a read error is possible. This sequence joins TRBV7-7 and TRBJ2-7, with TRBD1 matching 8 bases. The germline V gene encodes CDR1 SSHAT and CDR2 FNYEAQ (reference sequence). The CDR3 covers 13 residues. The CDR3 protein is CASSSDRASEQYF. In DNA, the CDR3 is TGTGCTAGCAGCTCGGACAGGGCCTCCGAGCAGTACTTC.

This rearrangement joins TRBV6-5 to TRBJ2-7; the D gene is possibly TRBD2 (6 bases). Germline V gene data show CDR1 as MNHEY and CDR2 as SVGAGI. V lost 8 bases, J lost 3 bases, and 17 bases lay in between. This CDR3 has 14 residues. The CDR3 protein is CASESRAGSYEQYF. For the CDR3, the DNA is TGTGCCAGCGAGAGTAGGGCGGGGAGCTACGAGCAGTACTTC.

The chain recombines TRBV29-1 with TRBJ1-4; D not certain. The CDR3 covers 13 residues. CDR1 and CDR2 from the germline V gene are SQVTM and ANQGSEA. Trimming left V 5 bases short and J 5 bases short, with 12 bases between. This CDR3 is CSVLSGSNEKLFF. Here the CDR3 DNA reads TGCAGCGTTTTGTCAGGCTCAAATGAAAAACTGTTTTTT. The full variable domain, with the rest looked up from reference TRBV29-1 and TRBJ1-4, is SAVISQKPSRDICQRGTSLTIQCQVDSQVTMMFWYRQQPGQSLTLIATANQGSEATYESGFVIDKFPISRPNLTFSTLTVSNMSPEDSSIYLCSVLSGSNEKLFFGSGTQLSVL.

This chain uses TRBV18 with TRBJ1-4; maybe TRBD1 (5 bases). This CDR3 is 14 amino acids long. Per the germline V gene, CDR1 is KGHSH and CDR2 is LQKENI. The V end was cut by 2 bases, the J end by 2 bases, with 6 bases between. CDR3 sequence: CASSPGATNEKLFF. The DNA for the CDR3 is TGTGCCAGCTCACCAGGGGCGACTAATGAAAAACTGTTTTTT. The full variable domain, rest sourced from reference TRBV18 and TRBJ1-4, is NAGVMQNPRHLVRRRGQEARLRCSPMKGHSHVYWYRQLPEEGLKFMVYLQKENIIDESGMPKERFSAEFPKEGPSILRIQQVVRGDSAAYFCASSPGATNEKLFFGSGTQLSVL.

This rearrangement joins TRBV6-4 to TRBJ2-1; unclear D gene. CDR3 length equals 15 residues. CDR1 and CDR2 from the germline V gene are MRHNA and SNTAGT. V shed 2 bases and J shed 6 bases, with 14 bases lying between them. CDR3 sequence (DNA): TGTGCCAGCAGTGACCCAGGAAGCCCTCTCAATGAGCAGTTCTTC. Encoded protein: CASSDPGSPLNEQFF.

The chain couples TRBV7-6 to TRBJ2-5, with TRBD1 matching over 7 bases. The J segment lost 2 bases and the V segment lost 2 bases, leaving 5 bases of the junction unmatched. Germline V gives CDR1 SGHVS, CDR2 FNYEAQ. This CDR3 contains 15 residues. This chain's CDR3 is CASSLTGTAQETQYF. In DNA form, the CDR3 reads TGTGCCAGCAGCTTAACCGGGACAGCACAAGAGACCCAGTACTTC.

This clone turned up a few times. The genes are TRBV5-1 and TRBJ2-7, with D tentatively TRBD1 (5 bases). V was trimmed by 4 bases and J by 6 bases, leaving 11 bases between them. This CDR3 has 12 amino acids. The germline CDR1 and CDR2 sequences are SGHRS and YFSETQ. CDR3 in amino acids: CASSEQGFEQYF. The CDR3 DNA is TGCGCCAGCAGCGAGCAGGGATTCGAGCAGTACTTC.

This clone was found a few times. The J gene is TRBJ1-2, the V gene TRBV29-1; no firm D call. The CDR3 is 14 residues long. Germline CDR1 SQVTM, CDR2 ANQGSEA. The V end lost 6 bases, the J end lost 0 bases, and 14 bases lay between the germline ends. This CDR3 reads CSVRHTVANYGYTF. CDR3 sequence (DNA): TGCAGCGTCCGCCATACCGTAGCTAACTATGGCTACACCTTC.

The rearrangement links TRBV4-1 to TRBJ2-7; D gene uncertain. The CDR3 spans 14 residues. CDR1 MGHRA and CDR2 YSYEKL come from the germline V gene. The V gene lost 3 bases and the J gene lost 0 bases, with 9 bases spanning the gap. The CDR3 protein is CASSHLQSSYEQYF. The CDR3 region has the DNA TGCGCCAGCAGCCATCTACAGAGCTCCTACGAGCAGTACTTC.

This clone was seen more than once but under ten times. The rearrangement joins TRBV7-9 to TRBJ1-2; D call uncertain. There are 14 residues in the CDR3. V lost 5 bases, J lost 6 bases, and 16 bases lay in between. Germline CDR1 and CDR2: SEHNR and FQNEAQ (reference sequence). CDR3 DNA sequence: TGTGCCAGCAGCCGCGGGGTATCAGCGGATGGCTACACCTTC. This sequence encodes CASSRGVSADGYTF.